This TCR beta chain was recovered during a study of shared clonotypes between healthy human individuals. Study-wide results and caveats: Between a few donors, naive CD4 clonotypes were shared at a level of about 5%.

Concerning this clone itself: Its antigen is unknown.

The data were produced by immunoSEQ multiplex PCR, yet TCRdb's version contains in-frame clones alone and is incomplete. The sample has some 500,000 clones, about 96% seen once. The CDR3 has 13 amino acids. Between the trimmed V and J ends, which lost 6 bases and 1 base, there was a span of 9 bases. CDR1 and CDR2 from the germline V gene are MNHNS and SASEGT. The V call is TRBV6-1, the J call TRBJ1-1; D is possibly TRBD1 (5 bases). Sequenced sample: naive CD4+ T cells sorted from blood. The subset denotes: CD45RA+ positively selected. This TCR was sampled from a woman in her twenties or thirties in good health. CDR3 coding DNA: TGTGCCAGCAGGTTGGGACCGAACACTGAAGCTTTCTTT. Translation: CASRLGPNTEAFF.